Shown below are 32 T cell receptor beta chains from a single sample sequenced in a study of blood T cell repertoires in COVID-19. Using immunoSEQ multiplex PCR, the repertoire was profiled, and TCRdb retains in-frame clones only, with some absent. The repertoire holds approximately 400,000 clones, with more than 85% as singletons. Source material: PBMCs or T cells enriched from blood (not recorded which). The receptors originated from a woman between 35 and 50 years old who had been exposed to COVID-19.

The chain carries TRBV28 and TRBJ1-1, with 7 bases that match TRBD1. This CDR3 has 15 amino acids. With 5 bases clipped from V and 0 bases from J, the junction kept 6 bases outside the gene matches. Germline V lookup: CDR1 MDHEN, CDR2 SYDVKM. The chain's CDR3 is CASSRNRGMNTEAFF. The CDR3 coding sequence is TGTGCCAGCAGTAGGAACAGGGGTATGAACACTGAAGCTTTCTTT. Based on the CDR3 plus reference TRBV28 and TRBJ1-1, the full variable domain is DVKVTQSSRYLVKRTGEKVFLECVQDMDHENMFWYRQDPGLGLRLIYFSYDVKMKEKGDIPEGYSVSREKKERFSLILESASTNQTSMYLCASSRNRGMNTEAFFGQGTRLTVV.

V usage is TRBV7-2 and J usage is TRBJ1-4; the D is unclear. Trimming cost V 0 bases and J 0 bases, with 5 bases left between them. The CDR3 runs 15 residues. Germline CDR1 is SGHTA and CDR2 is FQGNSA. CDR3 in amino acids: CASSLAAATNEKLFF. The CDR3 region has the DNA TGTGCCAGCAGCTTAGCGGCGGCAACTAATGAAAAACTGTTTTTT. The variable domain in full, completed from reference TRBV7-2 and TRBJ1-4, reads GAGVSQSPSNKVTEKGKDVELRCDPISGHTALYWYRQSLGQGLEFLIYFQGNSAPDKSGLPSDRFSAERTGGSVSTLTIQRTQQEDSAVYLCASSLAAATNEKLFFGSGTQLSVL.

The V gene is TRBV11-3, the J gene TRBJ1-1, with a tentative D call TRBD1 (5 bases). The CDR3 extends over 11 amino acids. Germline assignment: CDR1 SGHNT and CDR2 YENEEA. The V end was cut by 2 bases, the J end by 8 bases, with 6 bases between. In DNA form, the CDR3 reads TGTGCCAGCAGCTTATGGACAGAAGCTTTCTTT. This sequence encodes CASSLWTEAFF.

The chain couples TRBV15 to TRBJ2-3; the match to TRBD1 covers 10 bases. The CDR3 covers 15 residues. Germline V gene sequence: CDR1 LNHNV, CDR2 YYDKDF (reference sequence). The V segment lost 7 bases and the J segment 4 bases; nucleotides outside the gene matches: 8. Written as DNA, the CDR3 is TGTGCCACCACGAGGGGGGACAGGGGAGCAGATACGCAGTATTTT. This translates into CATTRGDRGADTQYF.

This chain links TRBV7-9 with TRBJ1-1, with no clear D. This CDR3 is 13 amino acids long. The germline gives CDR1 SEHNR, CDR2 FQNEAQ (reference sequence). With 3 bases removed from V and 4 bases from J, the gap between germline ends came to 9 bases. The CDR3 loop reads CASSFGEATEAFF. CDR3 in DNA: TGTGCCAGCAGCTTCGGGGAGGCCACTGAAGCTTTCTTT.

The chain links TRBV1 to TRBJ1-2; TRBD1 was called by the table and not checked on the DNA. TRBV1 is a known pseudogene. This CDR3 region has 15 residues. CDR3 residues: CTSSHPPQGLQGYTF. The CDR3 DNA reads TGCACCAGCAGCCATCCACCACAGGGCCTCCAGGGCTACACCTTC.

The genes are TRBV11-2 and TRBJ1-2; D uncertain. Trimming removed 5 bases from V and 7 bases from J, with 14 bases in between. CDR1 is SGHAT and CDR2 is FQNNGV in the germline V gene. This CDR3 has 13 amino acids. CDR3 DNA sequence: TGTGCCAGCAGCCGCGGACTGGGCTCTGGCTACACCTTC. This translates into CASSRGLGSGYTF.

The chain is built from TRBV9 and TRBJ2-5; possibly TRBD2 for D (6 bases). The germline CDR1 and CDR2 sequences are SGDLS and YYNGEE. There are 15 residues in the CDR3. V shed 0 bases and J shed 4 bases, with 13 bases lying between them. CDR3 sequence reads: CASSVDAGRVETQYF. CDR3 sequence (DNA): TGTGCCAGCAGCGTAGATGCGGGAAGGGTAGAGACCCAGTACTTC.

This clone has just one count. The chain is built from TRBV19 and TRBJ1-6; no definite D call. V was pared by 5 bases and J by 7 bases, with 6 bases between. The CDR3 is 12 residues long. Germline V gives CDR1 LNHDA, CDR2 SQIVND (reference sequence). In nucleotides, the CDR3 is TGTGCCAGTAGTCTCTACAATTCACCCCTCCACTTT. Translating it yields CASSLYNSPLHF.

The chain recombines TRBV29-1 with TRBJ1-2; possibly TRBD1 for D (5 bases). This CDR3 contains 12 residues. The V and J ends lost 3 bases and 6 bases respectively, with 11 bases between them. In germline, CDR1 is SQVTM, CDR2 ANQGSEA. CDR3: CSVEAGYDGYTF. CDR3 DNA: TGCAGCGTTGAGGCAGGGTATGATGGCTACACCTTC.

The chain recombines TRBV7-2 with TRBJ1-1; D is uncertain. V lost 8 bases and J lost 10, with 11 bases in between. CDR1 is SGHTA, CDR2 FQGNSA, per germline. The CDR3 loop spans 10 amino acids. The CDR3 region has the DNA TGTGCCAGCGGGCCCCCTATAGCTTTCTTT. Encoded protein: CASGPPIAFF.

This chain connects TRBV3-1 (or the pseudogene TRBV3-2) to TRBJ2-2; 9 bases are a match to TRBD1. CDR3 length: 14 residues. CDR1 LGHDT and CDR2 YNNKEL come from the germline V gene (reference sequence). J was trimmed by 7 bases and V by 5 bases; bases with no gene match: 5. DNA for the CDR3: TGTGCCAGCAGCAACAGGGGGCCGGTCGGGGAGCTGTTTTTT. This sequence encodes CASSNRGPVGELFF.

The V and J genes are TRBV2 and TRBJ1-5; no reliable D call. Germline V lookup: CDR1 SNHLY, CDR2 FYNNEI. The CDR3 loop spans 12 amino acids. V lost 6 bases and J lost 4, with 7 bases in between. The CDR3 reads CASRESNQPQHF. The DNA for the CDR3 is TGTGCCAGCAGGGAGTCGAATCAGCCCCAGCATTTT.

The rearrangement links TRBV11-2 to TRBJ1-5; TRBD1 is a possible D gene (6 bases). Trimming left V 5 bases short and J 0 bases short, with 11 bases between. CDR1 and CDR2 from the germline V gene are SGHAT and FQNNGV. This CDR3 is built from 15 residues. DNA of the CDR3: TGTGCCAGCAGCATGTCAGGGGTTAGCAATCAGCCCCAGCATTTT. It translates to CASSMSGVSNQPQHF. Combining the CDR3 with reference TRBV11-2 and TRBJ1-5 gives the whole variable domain EAGVAQSPRYKIIEKRQSVAFWCNPISGHATLYWYQQILGQGPKLLIQFQNNGVVDDSQLPKDRFSAERLKGVDSTLKIQPAKLEDSAVYLCASSMSGVSNQPQHFGDGTRLSIL.

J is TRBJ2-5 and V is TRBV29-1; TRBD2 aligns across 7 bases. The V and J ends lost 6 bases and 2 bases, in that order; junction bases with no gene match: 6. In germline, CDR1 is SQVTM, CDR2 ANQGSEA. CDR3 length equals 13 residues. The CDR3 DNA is TGCAGCGTCCCGGGACTACAACAAGAGACCCAGTACTTC. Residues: CSVPGLQQETQYF. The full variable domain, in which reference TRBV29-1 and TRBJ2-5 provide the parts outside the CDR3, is SAVISQKPSRDICQRGTSLTIQCQVDSQVTMMFWYRQQPGQSLTLIATANQGSEATYESGFVIDKFPISRPNLTFSTLTVSNMSPEDSSIYLCSVPGLQQETQYFGPGTRLLVL.

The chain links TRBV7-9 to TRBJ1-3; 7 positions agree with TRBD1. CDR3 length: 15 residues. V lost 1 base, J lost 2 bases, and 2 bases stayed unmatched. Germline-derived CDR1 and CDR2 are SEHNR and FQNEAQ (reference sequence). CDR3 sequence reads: CASSLVTGAGNTIYF. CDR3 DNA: TGTGCCAGCAGCTTAGTAACAGGGGCTGGAAACACCATATATTTT.

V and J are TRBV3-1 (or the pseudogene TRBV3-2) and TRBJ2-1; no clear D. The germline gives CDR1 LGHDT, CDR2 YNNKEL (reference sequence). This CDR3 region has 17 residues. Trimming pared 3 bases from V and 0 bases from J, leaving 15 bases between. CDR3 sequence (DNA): TGTGCCAGCAGCCACGAGCGAGTACTTGCCTCCTACAATGAGCAGTTCTTC. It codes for CASSHERVLASYNEQFF.

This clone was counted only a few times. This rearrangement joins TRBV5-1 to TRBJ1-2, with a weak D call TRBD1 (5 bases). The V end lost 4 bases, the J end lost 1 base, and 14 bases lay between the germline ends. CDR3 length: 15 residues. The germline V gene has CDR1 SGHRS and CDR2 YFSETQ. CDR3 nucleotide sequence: TGCGCCAGCAGCCCCGGGGGGACTGTTAACTATGGCTACACCTTC. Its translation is CASSPGGTVNYGYTF.

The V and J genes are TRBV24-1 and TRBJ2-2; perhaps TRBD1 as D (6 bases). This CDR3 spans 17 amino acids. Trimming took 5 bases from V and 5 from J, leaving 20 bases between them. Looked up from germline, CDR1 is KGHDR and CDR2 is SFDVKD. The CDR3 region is CATSVLGQPTGTGELFF. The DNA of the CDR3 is TGTGCCACCAGTGTTCTAGGACAGCCAACGGGGACCGGGGAGCTGTTTTTT.

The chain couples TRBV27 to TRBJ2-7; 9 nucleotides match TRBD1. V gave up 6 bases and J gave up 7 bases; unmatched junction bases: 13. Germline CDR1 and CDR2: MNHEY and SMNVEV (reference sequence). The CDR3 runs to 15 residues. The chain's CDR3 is CASRFRDREAGEQYF. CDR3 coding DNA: TGTGCCAGCAGATTCCGGGACAGGGAAGCGGGGGAGCAGTACTTC.

For the CDR3, the DNA is TGTGCCAGCAGTACCGCGGGGCGGACCCAGTACTTC. It is translated as CASSTAGRTQYF. V and J are TRBV27 and TRBJ2-5; maybe TRBD2 (6 bases). V was cut by 5 bases and J by 7 bases, with 11 bases left in between. From germline, CDR1 is MNHEY and CDR2 SMNVEV (reference sequence). The CDR3 extends over 12 amino acids.

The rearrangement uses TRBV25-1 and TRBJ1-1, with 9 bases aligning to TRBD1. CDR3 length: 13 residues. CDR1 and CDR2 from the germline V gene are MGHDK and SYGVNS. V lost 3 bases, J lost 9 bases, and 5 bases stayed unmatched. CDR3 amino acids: CASSEWGQGKAFF. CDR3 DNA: TGTGCCAGCAGTGAGTGGGGACAGGGAAAAGCTTTCTTT.

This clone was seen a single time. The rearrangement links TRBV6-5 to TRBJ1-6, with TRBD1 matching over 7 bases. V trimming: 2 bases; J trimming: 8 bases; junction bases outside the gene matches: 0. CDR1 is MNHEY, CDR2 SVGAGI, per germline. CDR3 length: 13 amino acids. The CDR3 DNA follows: TGTGCCAGCAGTTACACAGGGGATTCACCCCTCCACTTT. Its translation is CASSYTGDSPLHF.

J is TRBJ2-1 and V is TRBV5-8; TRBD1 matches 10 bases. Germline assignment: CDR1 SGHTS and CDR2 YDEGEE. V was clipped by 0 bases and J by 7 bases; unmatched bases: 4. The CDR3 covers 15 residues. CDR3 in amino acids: CASSLGQGARNEQFF. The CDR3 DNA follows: TGTGCCAGCAGCTTGGGACAGGGGGCGAGGAATGAGCAGTTCTTC.

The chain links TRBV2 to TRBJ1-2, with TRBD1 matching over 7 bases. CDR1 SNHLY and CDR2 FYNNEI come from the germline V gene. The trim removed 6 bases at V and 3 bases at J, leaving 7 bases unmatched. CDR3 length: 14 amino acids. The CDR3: CASRPGTVHYGYTF. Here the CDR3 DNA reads TGTGCCAGCAGACCCGGGACAGTACACTATGGCTACACCTTC.

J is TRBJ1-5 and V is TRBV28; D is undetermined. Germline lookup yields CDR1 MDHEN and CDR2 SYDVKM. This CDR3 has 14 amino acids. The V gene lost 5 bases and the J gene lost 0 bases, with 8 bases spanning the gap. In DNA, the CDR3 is TGTGCCAGCAGTCCCGGAGGTAGCAATCAGCCCCAGCATTTT. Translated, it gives CASSPGGSNQPQHF.

CDR3 sequence: CASSRDVLAAGELFF. The CDR3, as DNA: TGTGCCAGCAGCCGGGACGTTCTAGCGGCCGGGGAGCTGTTTTTT. V usage is TRBV9 and J usage is TRBJ2-2; 7 bases align to TRBD2. The CDR3 loop spans 15 amino acids. Germline lookup yields CDR1 SGDLS and CDR2 YYNGEE. V dropped 4 bases and J dropped 6; count of bases not matched to a gene: 9. The full variable domain, rest sourced from reference TRBV9 and TRBJ2-2, is DSGVTQTPKHLITATGQRVTLRCSPRSGDLSVYWYQQSLDQGLQFLIQYYNGEERAKGNILERFSAQQFPDLHSELNLSSLELGDSALYFCASSRDVLAAGELFFGEGSRLTVL.

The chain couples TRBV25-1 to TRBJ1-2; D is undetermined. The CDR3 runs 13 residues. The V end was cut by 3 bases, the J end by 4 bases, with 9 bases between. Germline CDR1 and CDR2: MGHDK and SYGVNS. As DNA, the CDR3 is TGTGCCAGCAGTGACCGCGGGCGCTATGGCTACACCTTC. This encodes CASSDRGRYGYTF.

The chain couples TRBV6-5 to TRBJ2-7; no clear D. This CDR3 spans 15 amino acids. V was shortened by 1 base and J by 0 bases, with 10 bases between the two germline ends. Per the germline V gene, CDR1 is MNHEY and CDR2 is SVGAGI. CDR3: CASSYYSPSSYEQYF. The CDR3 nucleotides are TGTGCCAGCAGTTACTACAGCCCGAGCTCCTACGAGCAGTACTTC.

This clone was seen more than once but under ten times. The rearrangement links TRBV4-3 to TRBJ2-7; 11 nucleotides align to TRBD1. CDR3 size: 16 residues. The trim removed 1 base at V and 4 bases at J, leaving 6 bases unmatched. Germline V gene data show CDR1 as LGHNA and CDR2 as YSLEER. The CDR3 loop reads CASSQARTGGAYEQYF. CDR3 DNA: TGCGCCAGCAGCCAAGCTCGGACAGGGGGCGCGTACGAGCAGTACTTC.

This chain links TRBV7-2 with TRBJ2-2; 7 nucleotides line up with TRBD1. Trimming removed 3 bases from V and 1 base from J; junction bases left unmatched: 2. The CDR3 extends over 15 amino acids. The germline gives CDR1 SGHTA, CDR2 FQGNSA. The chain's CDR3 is CASSFRDRNTGELFF. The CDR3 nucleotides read TGTGCCAGCAGCTTCCGGGACAGGAACACCGGGGAGCTGTTTTTT.

The CDR3 sequence: CASSPGTSGTYEQYF. The DNA of the CDR3 is TGTGCCAGCAGCCCCGGGACTAGCGGGACCTACGAGCAGTACTTC. J is TRBJ2-7 and V is TRBV7-3; 13 bases are a match to TRBD2. The CDR3 runs to 15 residues. The junction had 3 bases not matched to a gene; V was cut back by 5 bases and J by 2 bases. The germline V gene has CDR1 SGHTA and CDR2 FQGTGA.